A selection of T cell receptor beta chains follows, all from one sample in a study of brain T cells in children with intractable seizures. Assay: immunoSEQ multiplex PCR; the TCRdb copy retains only in-frame clones and omits some. This sample has around 9,300 clones, with roughly 71% found just once. The material sequenced was resected brain tissue, taken at surgery. These receptors originate from a girl aged 2-10 years with tuberous sclerosis and intractable seizures. Both conserved end residues are part of each CDR3. A D gene is named only where the DNA matches it firmly. A row's size may be missing; if present it is once, few, many or a size class.

d_call: .; v_call: TRBV7-2; clone_size: .; j_call: TRBJ2-3; cdr3_aa: CASSLGYAATDTQYF; cdr3_nt: TGTGCCAGCAGCTTAGGTTACGCGGCCACAGATACGCAGTATTTT
d_call: .; v_call: TRBV27; clone_size: .; j_call: TRBJ2-1; cdr3_aa: CATSVMGLLGGEQFF; cdr3_nt: TGTGCCACCTCAGTCATGGGGCTACTCGGGGGTGAGCAGTTCTTC
d_call: .; v_call: TRBV18; clone_size: once; j_call: TRBJ1-1; cdr3_aa: CASSPGRENTEAFF; cdr3_nt: TGTGCCAGCTCACCAGGGAGGGAAAACACTGAAGCTTTCTTT
d_call: .; v_call: TRBV3-1/TRBV3-2; clone_size: .; j_call: TRBJ1-4; cdr3_aa: CASSQEAGIGEKLFF; cdr3_nt: TGTGCCAGCAGCCAAGAGGCGGGGATAGGGGAAAAACTGTTTTTT
d_call: .; v_call: TRBV7-3; clone_size: once; j_call: TRBJ2-3; cdr3_aa: CASSPSPGRFDTQYF; cdr3_nt: TGTGCCAGCAGTCCCAGTCCGGGGAGGTTCGATACGCAGTATTTT
d_call: .; v_call: TRBV2; clone_size: medium-sized; j_call: TRBJ1-2; cdr3_aa: CASRTTLSEDYGYTF; cdr3_nt: TGTGCCAGCAGGACGACCCTTTCGGAAGACTATGGCTACACCTTC
d_call: .; v_call: TRBV30; clone_size: .; j_call: TRBJ2-2; cdr3_aa: CAWRLGGVNTGELFF; cdr3_nt: TGTGCCTGGAGATTAGGTGGCGTGAACACCGGGGAGCTGTTTTTT
d_call: .; v_call: TRBV19; clone_size: .; j_call: TRBJ1-5; cdr3_aa: CASSIGGGGNQPQHF; cdr3_nt: TGTGCCAGTAGTATAGGTGGGGGGGGCAATCAGCCCCAGCATTTT
d_call: .; v_call: TRBV7-3; clone_size: few; j_call: TRBJ1-2; cdr3_aa: CASSPQGNGHGYTF; cdr3_nt: TGTGCCAGCAGCCCTCAGGGGAATGGGCATGGCTACACCTTC
d_call: .; v_call: TRBV6-6; clone_size: .; j_call: TRBJ1-2; cdr3_aa: CASSTGRNNYGYTF; cdr3_nt: TGTGCCAGCAGTACGGGACGTAATAACTATGGCTACACCTTC
d_call: .; v_call: TRBV11-2; clone_size: few; j_call: TRBJ2-1; cdr3_aa: CASSSPEDNEQFF; cdr3_nt: TGTGCCAGCAGCTCTCCGGAGGACAATGAGCAGTTCTTC
d_call: TRBD1; v_call: TRBV29-1; clone_size: .; j_call: TRBJ2-5; cdr3_aa: CSVGGQGQETQYF; cdr3_nt: TGCAGCGTTGGGGGACAGGGCCAAGAGACCCAGTACTTC
d_call: .; v_call: TRBV19; clone_size: .; j_call: TRBJ2-1; cdr3_aa: CASSRQSRAYNEQFF; cdr3_nt: TGTGCCAGTAGTAGACAAAGTAGAGCCTACAATGAGCAGTTCTTC
d_call: TRBD2; v_call: TRBV19; clone_size: .; j_call: TRBJ2-1; cdr3_aa: CASSMRAGGPDEQFF; cdr3_nt: TGTGCCAGTAGTATGCGGGCGGGGGGGCCCGATGAGCAGTTCTTC
d_call: TRBD1; v_call: TRBV9; clone_size: medium-sized; j_call: TRBJ1-4; cdr3_aa: CASSVGAGTGRNEKLFF; cdr3_nt: TGTGCCAGCAGCGTGGGGGCCGGGACAGGCCGTAATGAAAAACTGTTTTTT
d_call: .; v_call: TRBV5-4; clone_size: few; j_call: TRBJ2-1; cdr3_aa: CASSLLGAYNEQFF; cdr3_nt: TGTGCCAGCAGCTTGCTGGGGGCCTACAATGAGCAGTTCTTC
d_call: TRBD1; v_call: TRBV18; clone_size: .; j_call: TRBJ1-2; cdr3_aa: CASSPDTTGNYGYTF; cdr3_nt: TGTGCCAGCTCTCCAGATACGACAGGGAACTATGGCTACACCTTC
d_call: TRBD1; v_call: TRBV11-2; clone_size: .; j_call: TRBJ2-1; cdr3_aa: CASSSGQFNNEQFF; cdr3_nt: TGTGCCAGCAGCTCGGGACAGTTTAACAATGAGCAGTTCTTC
d_call: TRBD1; v_call: TRBV7-9; clone_size: few; j_call: TRBJ1-6; cdr3_aa: CASSEGQGFYNSPLHF; cdr3_nt: TGTGCCAGCAGCGAGGGACAGGGGTTCTATAATTCACCCCTCCACTTT
d_call: TRBD1; v_call: TRBV23-1; clone_size: .; j_call: TRBJ1-3; cdr3_aa: CASTSIGPGQGNVWGNTIYF; cdr3_nt: TGCGCCAGCACCTCCATAGGTCCGGGACAGGGTAACGTGTGGGGAAACACCATATATTTT
d_call: .; v_call: TRBV3-1/TRBV3-2; clone_size: few; j_call: TRBJ2-3; cdr3_aa: CASSQIYGSSTDTQYF; cdr3_nt: TGTGCCAGCAGCCAAATATACGGCAGTAGCACAGATACGCAGTATTTT
d_call: TRBD2; v_call: TRBV11-2; clone_size: .; j_call: TRBJ2-3; cdr3_aa: CASSFRGGTDGGDTQYF; cdr3_nt: TGTGCCAGCAGCTTTCGCGGGGGGACTGACGGTGGAGATACGCAGTATTTT
d_call: .; v_call: TRBV12-3/TRBV12-4; clone_size: few; j_call: TRBJ1-4; cdr3_aa: CASSFSDNEKLFF; cdr3_nt: TGTGCCAGCAGTTTTAGCGATAATGAAAAACTGTTTTTT